This entry describes one T cell receptor beta chain. The antigen is unknown. Investigators prepared the TCR beta libraries by applying iRepertoire HTBI primers and Arm-PCR of CDR3 regions. TCRdb re-analysed the multiplex PCR reads in MiXCR, keeping a single row per CDR3 protein. This sample has more than 650,000 distinct CDR3 sequences, with 25% to 35% found just once. Time point denoted: persistent/refractory GD, antithyroid drugs over 5 years with positive TRAb. From RNA extracted from PBMCs, the TCR library was made. Graves' disease diagnosis used American Thyroid Association guidelines. These data come from a study of regulatory T cells in long-lasting Graves disease. Across the whole study: Positivity for TSH receptor antibodies plus over 5 years of antithyroid drugs meant persistent Graves' disease.

Trimming shortened V by 0 bases and J by 7 bases, and 15 bases separated the two germline ends. The CDR3 length is 16 residues. Germline V gene lookup returns CDR1 MNHEY and CDR2 SVGEGT. Points from the study as a whole: With a small sample size, accuracy may have been reduced. Persistent disease samples used TRBV28, TRBJ1-2 and TRBJ2-5 preferentially.

The receptor comes from a female donor with Graves disease. V usage is TRBV6-2 or TRBV6-3 and J usage is TRBJ1-4; D remains ambiguous. Sequencing used peripheral blood mononuclear cells (PBMCs), obtained when the disease was refractory, from a patient treated with antithyroid drugs. The CDR3 nucleotides are TGTGCCAGCAGTTACTCCGGCAGCGCGGCGGTTGAAAAACTGTTTTTT. Translating gives CASSYSGSAAVEKLFF.